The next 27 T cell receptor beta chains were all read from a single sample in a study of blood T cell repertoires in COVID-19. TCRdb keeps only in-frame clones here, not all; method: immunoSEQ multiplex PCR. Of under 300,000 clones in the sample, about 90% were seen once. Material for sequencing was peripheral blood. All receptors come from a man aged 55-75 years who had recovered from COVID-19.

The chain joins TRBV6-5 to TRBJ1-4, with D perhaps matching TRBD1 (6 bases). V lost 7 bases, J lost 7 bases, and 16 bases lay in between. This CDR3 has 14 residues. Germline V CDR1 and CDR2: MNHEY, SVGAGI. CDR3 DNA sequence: TGTGCCAGCAACGCCGGGGGGCTGGGTGAAAAACTGTTTTTT. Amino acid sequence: CASNAGGLGEKLFF.

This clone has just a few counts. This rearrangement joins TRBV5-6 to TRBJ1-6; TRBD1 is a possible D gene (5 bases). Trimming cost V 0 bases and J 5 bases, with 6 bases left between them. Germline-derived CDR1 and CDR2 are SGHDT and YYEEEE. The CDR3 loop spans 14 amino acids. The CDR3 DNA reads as TGTGCCAGCAGCTTGGGACAGCATAATTCACCCCTCCACTTT. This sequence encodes CASSLGQHNSPLHF.

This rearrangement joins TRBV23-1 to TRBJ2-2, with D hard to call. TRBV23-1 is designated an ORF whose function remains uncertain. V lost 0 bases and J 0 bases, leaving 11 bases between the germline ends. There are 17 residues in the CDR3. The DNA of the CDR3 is TGCGCCAGCAGTCAATCGTGGAGAAGCGCGAACACCGGGGAGCTGTTTTTT. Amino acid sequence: CASSQSWRSANTGELFF.

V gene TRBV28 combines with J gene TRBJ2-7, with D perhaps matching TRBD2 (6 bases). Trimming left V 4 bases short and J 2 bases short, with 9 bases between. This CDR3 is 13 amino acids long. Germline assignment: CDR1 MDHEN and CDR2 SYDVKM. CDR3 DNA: TGTGCCAGCAGTTCGGGACTTACCTACGAGCAGTACTTC. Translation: CASSSGLTYEQYF.

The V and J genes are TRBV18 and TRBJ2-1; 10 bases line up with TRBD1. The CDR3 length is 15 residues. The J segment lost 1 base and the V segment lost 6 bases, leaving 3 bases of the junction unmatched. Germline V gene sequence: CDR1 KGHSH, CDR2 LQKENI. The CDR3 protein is CASSGTGDSYNEQFF. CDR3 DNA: TGTGCCAGCTCGGGGACAGGGGATTCCTACAATGAGCAGTTCTTC.

CDR3 protein: CASSPLVTGELFF. The CDR3 DNA is TGTGCCAGCAGCCCCCTAGTCACCGGGGAGCTGTTTTTT. J is TRBJ2-2 and V is TRBV7-8; unclear D gene. The CDR3 consists of 13 residues. Per the germline V gene, CDR1 is SGHVS and CDR2 is FQNEAQ. Trimming removed 5 bases from V and 4 bases from J, with 8 bases in between. The complete variable domain, with remaining parts taken from reference TRBV7-8 and TRBJ2-2, reads GAGVSQSPRYKVAKRGQDVALRCDPISGHVSLFWYQQALGQGPEFLTYFQNEAQLDKSGLPSDRFFAERPEGSVSTLKIQRTQQEDSAVYLCASSPLVTGELFFGEGSRLTVL.

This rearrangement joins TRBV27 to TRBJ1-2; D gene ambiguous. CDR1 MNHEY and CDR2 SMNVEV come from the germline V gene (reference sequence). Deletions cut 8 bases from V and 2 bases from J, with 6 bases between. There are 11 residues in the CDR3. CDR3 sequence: CASRGNYGYTF. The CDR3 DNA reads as TGTGCCAGCCGAGGAAACTATGGCTACACCTTC.

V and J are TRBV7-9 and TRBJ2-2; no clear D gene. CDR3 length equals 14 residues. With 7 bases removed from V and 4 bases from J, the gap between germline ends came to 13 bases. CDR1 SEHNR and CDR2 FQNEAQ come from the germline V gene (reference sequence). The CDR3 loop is CASNLETRTGELFF. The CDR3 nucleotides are TGTGCCAGCAACCTCGAGACACGCACCGGGGAGCTGTTTTTT. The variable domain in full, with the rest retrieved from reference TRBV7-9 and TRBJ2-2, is DTGVSQNPRHKITKRGQNVTFRCDPISEHNRLYWYRQTLGQGPEFLTYFQNEAQLEKSRLLSDRFSAERPKGSFSTLEIQRTEQGDSAMYLCASNLETRTGELFFGEGSRLTVL.

CDR3 in amino acids: CASSRRDRGQPQHF. Here the CDR3 DNA reads TGTGCCAGCAGCAGAAGGGACAGGGGCCAGCCCCAGCATTTT. The chain links TRBV6-5 to TRBJ1-5; 10 bases match TRBD1. Germline lookup yields CDR1 MNHEY and CDR2 SVGAGI. V was pared by 6 bases and J by 7 bases, with 6 bases of the junction left unmatched. This CDR3 has 14 residues.

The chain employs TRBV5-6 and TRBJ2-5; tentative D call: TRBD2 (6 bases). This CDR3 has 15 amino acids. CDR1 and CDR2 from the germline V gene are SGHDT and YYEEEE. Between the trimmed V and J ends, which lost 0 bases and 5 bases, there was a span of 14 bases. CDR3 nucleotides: TGTGCCAGCAGCTTGGTCATAACTAGCCGCGAGACCCAGTACTTC. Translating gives CASSLVITSRETQYF.

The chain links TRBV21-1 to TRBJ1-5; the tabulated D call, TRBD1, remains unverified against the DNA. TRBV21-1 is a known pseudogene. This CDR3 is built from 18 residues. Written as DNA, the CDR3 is TGTGCCAGCAGCAAAGCAGTGGGGACAGGTTATAGCAATCAGCCCCAGCATTTT. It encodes CASSKAVGTGYSNQPQHF.

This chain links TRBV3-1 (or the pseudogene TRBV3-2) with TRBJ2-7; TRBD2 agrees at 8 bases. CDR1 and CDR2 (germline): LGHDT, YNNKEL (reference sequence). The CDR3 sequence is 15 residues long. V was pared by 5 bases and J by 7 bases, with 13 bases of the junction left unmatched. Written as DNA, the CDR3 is TGTGCCAGCAGCTTCAAGCGGGGGACTTCTGAGGAGCAGTACTTC. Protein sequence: CASSFKRGTSEEQYF.

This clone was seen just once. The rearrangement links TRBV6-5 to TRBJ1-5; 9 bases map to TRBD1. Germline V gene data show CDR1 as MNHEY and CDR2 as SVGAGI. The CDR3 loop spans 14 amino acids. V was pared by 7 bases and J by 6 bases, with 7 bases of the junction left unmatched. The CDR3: CASNGQGRGQPQHF. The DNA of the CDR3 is TGTGCCAGCAACGGACAGGGGAGGGGTCAGCCCCAGCATTTT.

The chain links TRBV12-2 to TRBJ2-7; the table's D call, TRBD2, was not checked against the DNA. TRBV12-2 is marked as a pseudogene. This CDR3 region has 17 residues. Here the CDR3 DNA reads TGTGCAAGTCGCTTACCACCCCCTCTAGCGTCGAAATACGAGCAGTACGTC. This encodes CASRLPPPLASKYEQYV.

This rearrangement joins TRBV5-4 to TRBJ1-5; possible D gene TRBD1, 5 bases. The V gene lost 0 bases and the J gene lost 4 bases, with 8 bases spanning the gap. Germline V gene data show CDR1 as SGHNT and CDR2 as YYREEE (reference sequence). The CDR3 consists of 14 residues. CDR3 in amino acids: CASSLAGFNQPQHF. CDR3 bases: TGTGCCAGCAGCTTGGCAGGGTTTAATCAGCCCCAGCATTTT.

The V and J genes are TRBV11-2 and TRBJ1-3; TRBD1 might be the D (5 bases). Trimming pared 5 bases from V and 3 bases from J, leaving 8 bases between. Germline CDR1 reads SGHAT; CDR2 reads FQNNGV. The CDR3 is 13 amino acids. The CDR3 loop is CASSRTNGNTIYF. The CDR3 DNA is TGTGCCAGCAGCCGGACAAATGGAAACACCATATATTTT.

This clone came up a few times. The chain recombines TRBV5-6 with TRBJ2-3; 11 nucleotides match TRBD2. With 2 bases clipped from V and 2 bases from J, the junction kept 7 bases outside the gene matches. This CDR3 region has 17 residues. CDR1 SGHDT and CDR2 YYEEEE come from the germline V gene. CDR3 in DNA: TGTGCCAGCAGCTTAGAACTAGCGGGGGCTATCACAGATACGCAGTATTTT. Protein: CASSLELAGAITDTQYF.

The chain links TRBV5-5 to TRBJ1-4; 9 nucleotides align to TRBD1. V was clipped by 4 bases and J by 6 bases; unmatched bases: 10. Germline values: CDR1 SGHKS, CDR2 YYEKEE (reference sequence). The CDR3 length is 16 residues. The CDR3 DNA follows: TGTGCCAGCAGCCTGGACAGGGGCCGCCGGGATGAAAAACTGTTTTTT. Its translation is CASSLDRGRRDEKLFF.

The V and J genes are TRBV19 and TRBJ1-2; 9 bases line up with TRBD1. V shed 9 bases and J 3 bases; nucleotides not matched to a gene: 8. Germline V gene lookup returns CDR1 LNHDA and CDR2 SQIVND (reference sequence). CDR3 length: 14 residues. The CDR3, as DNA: TGTGCCAGCTCACAGGGGGCGCACCACTATGGCTACACCTTC. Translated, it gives CASSQGAHHYGYTF. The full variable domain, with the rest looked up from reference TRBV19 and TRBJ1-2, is DGGITQSPKYLFRKEGQNVTLSCEQNLNHDAMYWYRQDPGQGLRLIYYSQIVNDFQKGDIAEGYSVSREKKESFPLTVTSAQKNPTAFYLCASSQGAHHYGYTFGSGTRLTVV.

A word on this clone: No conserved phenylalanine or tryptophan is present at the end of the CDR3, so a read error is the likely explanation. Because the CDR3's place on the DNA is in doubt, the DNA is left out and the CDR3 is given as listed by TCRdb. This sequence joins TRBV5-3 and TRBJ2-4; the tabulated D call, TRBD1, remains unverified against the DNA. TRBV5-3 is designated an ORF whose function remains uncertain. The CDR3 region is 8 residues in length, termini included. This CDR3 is CARKNRGD.

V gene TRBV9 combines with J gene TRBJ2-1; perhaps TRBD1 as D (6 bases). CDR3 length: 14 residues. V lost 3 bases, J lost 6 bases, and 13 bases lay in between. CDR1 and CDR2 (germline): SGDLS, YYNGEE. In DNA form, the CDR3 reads TGTGCCAGCAGCGCACACACACAGGGCAATGAGCAGTTCTTC. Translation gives CASSAHTQGNEQFF.

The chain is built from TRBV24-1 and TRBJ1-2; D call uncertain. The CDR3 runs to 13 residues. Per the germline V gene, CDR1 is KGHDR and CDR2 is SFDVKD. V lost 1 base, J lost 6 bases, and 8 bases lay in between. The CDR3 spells CATSDFGSNGYTF. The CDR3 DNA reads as TGTGCCACCAGTGATTTTGGCAGTAATGGCTACACCTTC.

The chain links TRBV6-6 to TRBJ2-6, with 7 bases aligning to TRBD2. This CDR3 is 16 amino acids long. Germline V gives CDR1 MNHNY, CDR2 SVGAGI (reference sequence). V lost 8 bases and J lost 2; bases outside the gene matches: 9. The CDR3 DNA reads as TGTGCCAGCTGGGACTATGATCTGCCTGGGGCCAACGTCCTGACTTTC. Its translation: CASWDYDLPGANVLTF.

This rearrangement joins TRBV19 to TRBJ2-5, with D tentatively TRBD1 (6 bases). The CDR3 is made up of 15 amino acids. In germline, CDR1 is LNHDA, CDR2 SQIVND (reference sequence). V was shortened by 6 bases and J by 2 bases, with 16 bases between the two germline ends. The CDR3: CASSPWTAQQETQYF. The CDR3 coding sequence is TGTGCCAGTAGCCCCTGGACAGCACAACAAGAGACCCAGTACTTC.

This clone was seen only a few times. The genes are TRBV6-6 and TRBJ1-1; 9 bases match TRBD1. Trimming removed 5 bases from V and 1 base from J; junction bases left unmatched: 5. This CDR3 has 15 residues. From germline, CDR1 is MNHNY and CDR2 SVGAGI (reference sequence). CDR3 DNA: TGTGCCAGCAGTAAGGGGACAGGGTGGAACACTGAAGCTTTCTTT. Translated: CASSKGTGWNTEAFF.

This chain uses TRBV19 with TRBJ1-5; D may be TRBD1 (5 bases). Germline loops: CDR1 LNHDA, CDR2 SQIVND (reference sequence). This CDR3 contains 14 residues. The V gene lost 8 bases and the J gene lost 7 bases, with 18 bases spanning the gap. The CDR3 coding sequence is TGTGCCAGTTCTACAGGAGATTCCAGGCAGCCCCAGCATTTT. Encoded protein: CASSTGDSRQPQHF.

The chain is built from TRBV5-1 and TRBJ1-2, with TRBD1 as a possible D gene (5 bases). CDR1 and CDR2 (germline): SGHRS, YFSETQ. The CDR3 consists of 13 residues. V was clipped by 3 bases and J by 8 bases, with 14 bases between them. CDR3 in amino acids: CASSSDRINGYTF. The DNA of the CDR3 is TGCGCCAGCAGCTCCGACAGAATAAACGGCTACACCTTC.